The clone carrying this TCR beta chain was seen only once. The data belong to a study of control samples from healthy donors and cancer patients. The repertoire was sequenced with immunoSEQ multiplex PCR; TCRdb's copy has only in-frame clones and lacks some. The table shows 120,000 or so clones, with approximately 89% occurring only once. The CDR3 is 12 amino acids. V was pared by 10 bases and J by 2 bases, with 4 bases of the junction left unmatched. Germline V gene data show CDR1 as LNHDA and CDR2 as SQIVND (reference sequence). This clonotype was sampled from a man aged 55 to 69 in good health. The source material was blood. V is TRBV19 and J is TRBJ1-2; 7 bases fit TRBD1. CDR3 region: CATRGGNYGYTF. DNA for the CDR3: TGTGCCACCAGGGGGGGGAACTATGGCTACACCTTC.